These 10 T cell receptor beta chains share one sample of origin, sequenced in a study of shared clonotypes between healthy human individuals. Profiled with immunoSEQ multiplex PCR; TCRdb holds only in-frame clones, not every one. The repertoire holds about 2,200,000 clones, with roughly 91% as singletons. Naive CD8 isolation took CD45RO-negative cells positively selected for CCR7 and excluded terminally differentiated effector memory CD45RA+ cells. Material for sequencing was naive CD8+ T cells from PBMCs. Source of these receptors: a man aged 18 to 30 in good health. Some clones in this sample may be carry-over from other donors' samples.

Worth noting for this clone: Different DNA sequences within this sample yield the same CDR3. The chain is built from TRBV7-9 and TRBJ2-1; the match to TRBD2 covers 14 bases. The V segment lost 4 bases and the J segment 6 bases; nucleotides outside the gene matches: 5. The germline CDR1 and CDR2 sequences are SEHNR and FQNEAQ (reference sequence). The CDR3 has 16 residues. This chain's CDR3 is CASSSRLAGGPNEQFF. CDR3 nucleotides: TGTGCCAGCAGCTCCCGACTAGCGGGAGGGCCCAATGAGCAGTTCTTC.

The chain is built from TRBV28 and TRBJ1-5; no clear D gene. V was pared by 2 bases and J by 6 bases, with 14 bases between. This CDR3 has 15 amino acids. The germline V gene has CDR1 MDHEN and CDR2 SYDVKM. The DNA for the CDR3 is TGTGCCAGCAGTTTACTTGCCAGCCACCGTCAGCCCCAGCATTTT. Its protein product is CASSLLASHRQPQHF. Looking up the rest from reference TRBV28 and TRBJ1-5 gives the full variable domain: DVKVTQSSRYLVKRTGEKVFLECVQDMDHENMFWYRQDPGLGLRLIYFSYDVKMKEKGDIPEGYSVSREKKERFSLILESASTNQTSMYLCASSLLASHRQPQHFGDGTRLSIL.

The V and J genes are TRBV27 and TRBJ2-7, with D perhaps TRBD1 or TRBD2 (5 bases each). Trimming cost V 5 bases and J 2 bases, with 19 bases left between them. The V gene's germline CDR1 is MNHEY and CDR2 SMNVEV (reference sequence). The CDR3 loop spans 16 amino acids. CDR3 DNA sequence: TGTGCCAGCAGTATGTCATCCGGGACGGTAACCTACGAGCAGTACTTC. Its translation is CASSMSSGTVTYEQYF.

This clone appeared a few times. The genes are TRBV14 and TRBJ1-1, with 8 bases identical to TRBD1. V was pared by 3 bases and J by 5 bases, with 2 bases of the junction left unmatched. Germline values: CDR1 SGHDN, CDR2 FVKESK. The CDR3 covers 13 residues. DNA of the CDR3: TGTGCCAGCAGCCACGGACAGGGAACTGAAGCTTTCTTT. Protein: CASSHGQGTEAFF.

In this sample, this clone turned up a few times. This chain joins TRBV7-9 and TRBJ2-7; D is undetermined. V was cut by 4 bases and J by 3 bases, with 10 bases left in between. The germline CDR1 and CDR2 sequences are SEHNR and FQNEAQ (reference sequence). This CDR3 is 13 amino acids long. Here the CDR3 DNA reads TGTGCCAGCAGCTCCGGGCCCATCTACGAGCAGTACTTC. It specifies CASSSGPIYEQYF.

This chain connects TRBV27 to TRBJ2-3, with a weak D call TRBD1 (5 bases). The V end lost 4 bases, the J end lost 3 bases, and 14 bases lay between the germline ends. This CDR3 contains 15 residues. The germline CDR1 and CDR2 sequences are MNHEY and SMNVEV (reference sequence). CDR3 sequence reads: CASSSLTAGTDTQYF. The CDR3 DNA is TGTGCCAGCAGTTCCCTTACAGCAGGGACAGATACGCAGTATTTT.

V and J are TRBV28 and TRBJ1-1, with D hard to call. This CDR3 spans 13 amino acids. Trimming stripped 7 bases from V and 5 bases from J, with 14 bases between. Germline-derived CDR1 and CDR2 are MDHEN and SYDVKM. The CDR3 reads CASTFNQETEAFF. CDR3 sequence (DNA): TGTGCCAGCACCTTCAATCAGGAAACTGAAGCTTTCTTT.

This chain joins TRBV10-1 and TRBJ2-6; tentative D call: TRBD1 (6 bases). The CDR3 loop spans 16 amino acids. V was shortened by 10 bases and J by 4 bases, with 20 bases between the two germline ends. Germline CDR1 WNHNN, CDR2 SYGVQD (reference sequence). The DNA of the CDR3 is TGCGCCACCTCCCAGGGGTGGGGGTTCGGGGCCAACGTCCTGACTTTC. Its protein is CATSQGWGFGANVLTF.

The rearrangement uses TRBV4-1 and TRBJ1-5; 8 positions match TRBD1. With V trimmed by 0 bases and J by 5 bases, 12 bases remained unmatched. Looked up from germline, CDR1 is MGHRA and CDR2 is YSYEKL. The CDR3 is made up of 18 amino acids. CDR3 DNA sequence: TGCGCCAGCAGCCAAGAGGACAGGGTTTCAGTCTGGGATCAGCCCCAGCATTTT. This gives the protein CASSQEDRVSVWDQPQHF.

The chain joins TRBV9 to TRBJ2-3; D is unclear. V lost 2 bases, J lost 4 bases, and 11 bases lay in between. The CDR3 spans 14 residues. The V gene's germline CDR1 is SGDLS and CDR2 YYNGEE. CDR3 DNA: TGTGCCAGCAGCGTCGACTTGACCCCAGATACGCAGTATTTT. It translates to CASSVDLTPDTQYF.